Listed below are T cell receptor beta chains from one sample, sequenced in a study of T cell clones after liver transplantation. Assay: immunoSEQ multiplex PCR; the TCRdb copy retains only in-frame clones and omits some. This table holds over 50,000 clones, about four fifths found once. The sample consisted of CD4+ T cells from blood, taken before liver transplant. Receptor source: a human donor who received a liver transplant. Both conserved end residues are part of each CDR3. D genes are given only for firm matches. Size tells how often a clone was seen (once, few, many) or the class of an expanded clone, and some rows leave it out.

>TRBV29-1|TRBD2|TRBJ2-1|NA
CSVERREEFNNEQFF
TGCAGCGTTGAACGGCGGGAGGAATTTAACAATGAGCAGTTCTTC
>TRBV19|NA|TRBJ2-6|NA
CASMVNGANVLTF
TGTGCCAGTATGGTAAATGGGGCCAACGTCCTGACTTTC
>TRBV5-1|NA|TRBJ1-5|NA
CASSLDGRYNQPQHF
TGCGCCAGCAGCTTGGATGGACGGTACAATCAGCCCCAGCATTTT
>TRBV9|TRBD2|TRBJ2-2|NA
CASSALAGGGELFF
TGTGCCAGCAGCGCACTAGCGGGAGGAGGGGAGCTGTTTTTT
>TRBV6-5|TRBD1|TRBJ1-5|NA
CASSPGQGLSQPQHF
TGTGCCAGCAGTCCTGGACAGGGGCTGAGTCAGCCCCAGCATTTT
>TRBV25-1|NA|TRBJ2-7|NA
CASSEQVWVGGQYF
TGTGCCAGCAGTGAACAGGTTTGGGTTGGGGGGCAGTACTTC
>TRBV4-3|NA|TRBJ2-2|few
CASSQDRTLTGELFF
TGCGCCAGCAGCCAAGATAGGACTCTCACCGGGGAGCTGTTTTTT
>TRBV6-5|NA|TRBJ2-4|NA
CASSSQTPAKNIQYF
TGTGCCAGCAGCTCGCAGACCCCAGCCAAAAACATTCAGTACTTC
>TRBV7-2|TRBD1|TRBJ2-3|NA
CASSSSSGTGADTQYF
TGTGCCAGCAGCTCCAGCTCCGGGACAGGGGCAGATACGCAGTATTTT
>TRBV4-2|TRBD2|TRBJ2-3|NA
CASSPLAGGPSDTQYF
TGTGCCAGCAGCCCCCTAGCGGGAGGGCCCTCAGATACGCAGTATTTT
>TRBV7-3|NA|TRBJ1-1|NA
CASSLTGFNTEAFF
TGTGCCAGCAGCTTAACGGGGTTCAACACTGAAGCTTTCTTT
>TRBV7-7|NA|TRBJ2-3|NA
CASSPTGSGDTQYF
TGTGCCAGCAGCCCCACAGGATCGGGAGATACGCAGTATTTT
>TRBV11-2|NA|TRBJ1-1|few
CASSLDVVGSEAFF
TGTGCCAGCAGCTTAGATGTGGTTGGGAGTGAAGCTTTCTTT
>TRBV6-6|TRBD1|TRBJ2-7|NA
CASSLNRGRSEQYF
TGTGCCAGCAGTTTGAACAGGGGGAGAAGCGAGCAGTACTTC
>TRBV7-2|NA|TRBJ2-3|NA
CASSLGGEDTQYF
TGTGCCAGCAGCTTAGGGGGAGAAGATACGCAGTATTTT
>TRBV6-1|TRBD1|TRBJ1-2|NA
CASSGRGQGVGYTF
TGTGCCAGCAGTGGCCGGGGACAGGGGGTTGGCTACACCTTC
>TRBV19|NA|TRBJ2-5|once
CASSIRHQETQYF
TGTGCCAGTAGTATAAGACACCAAGAGACCCAGTACTTC
>TRBV5-5|NA|TRBJ2-2|few
CASSGRRVSTGELFF
TGTGCCAGCAGCGGCCGCAGAGTTTCCACCGGGGAGCTGTTTTTT
>TRBV11-2|NA|TRBJ1-4|NA
CASSFQGGGEKLFF
TGTGCCAGCAGCTTTCAAGGAGGGGGTGAAAAACTGTTTTTT
>TRBV7-6|NA|TRBJ2-1|NA
CASSRSSYNEQFF
TGTGCCAGCAGCAGAAGCTCCTACAATGAGCAGTTCTTC
>TRBV4-1|NA|TRBJ1-1|NA
CASSPTGFGTEAFF
TGCGCCAGCAGCCCTACGGGGTTCGGCACTGAAGCTTTCTTT
>TRBV11-2|NA|TRBJ2-2|NA
CASSLDYGGQNTGELFF
TGTGCCAGCAGCTTAGATTACGGGGGGCAGAACACCGGGGAGCTGTTTTTT
>TRBV11-2|NA|TRBJ2-5|NA
CASSSARETQYF
TGTGCCAGCAGCTCCGCCAGGGAGACCCAGTACTTC
>TRBV19|NA|TRBJ1-5|NA
CASSMSVDQPQHF
TGTGCCAGTAGTATGAGCGTTGATCAGCCCCAGCATTTT
>TRBV7-2|TRBD1|TRBJ1-1|NA
CASSLVRGHGEAFF
TGTGCCAGCAGCTTAGTGAGGGGGCATGGTGAAGCTTTCTTT